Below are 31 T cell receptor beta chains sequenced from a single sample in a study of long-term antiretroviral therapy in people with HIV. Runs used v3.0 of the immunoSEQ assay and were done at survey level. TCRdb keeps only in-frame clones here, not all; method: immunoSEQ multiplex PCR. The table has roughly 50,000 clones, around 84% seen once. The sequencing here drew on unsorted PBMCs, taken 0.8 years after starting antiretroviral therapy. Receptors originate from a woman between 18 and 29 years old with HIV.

The DNA of the CDR3 is TGTGCCAGCAGAGGGACACGGAACACTGAAGCTTTCTTT. Residues: CASRGTRNTEAFF. The chain recombines TRBV2 with TRBJ1-1, with a tentative D call TRBD1 (6 bases). Per germline, CDR1 SNHLY and CDR2 FYNNEI. The CDR3 is 13 residues long. Trimming left V 6 bases short and J 1 base short, with 9 bases between. Supplemented by reference TRBV2 and TRBJ1-1, the full variable domain reads EPEVTQTPSHQVTQMGQEVILRCVPISNHLYFYWYRQILGQKVEFLVSFYNNEISEKSEIFDDQFSVERPDGSNFTLKIRSTKLEDSAMYFCASRGTRNTEAFFGQGTRLTVV.

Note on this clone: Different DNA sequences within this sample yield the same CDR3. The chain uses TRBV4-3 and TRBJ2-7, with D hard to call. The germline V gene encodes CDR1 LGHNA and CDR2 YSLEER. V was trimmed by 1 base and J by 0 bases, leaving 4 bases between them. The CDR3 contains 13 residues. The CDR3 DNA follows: TGCGCCAGCAGCCAAGGTCTCTCCTACGAGCAGTACTTC. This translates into CASSQGLSYEQYF.

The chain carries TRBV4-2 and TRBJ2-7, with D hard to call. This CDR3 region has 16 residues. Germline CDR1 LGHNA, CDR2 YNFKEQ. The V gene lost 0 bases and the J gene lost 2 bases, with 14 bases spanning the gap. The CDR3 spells CASSQDIGRPPYEQYF. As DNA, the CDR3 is TGTGCCAGCAGCCAAGACATCGGCAGGCCCCCCTACGAGCAGTACTTC.

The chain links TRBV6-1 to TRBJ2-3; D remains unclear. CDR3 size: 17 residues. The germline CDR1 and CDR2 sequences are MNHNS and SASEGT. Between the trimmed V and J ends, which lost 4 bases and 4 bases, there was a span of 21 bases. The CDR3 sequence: CASSARANPRWPDTQYF. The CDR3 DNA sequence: TGTGCCAGCAGTGCCAGAGCCAACCCGAGGTGGCCAGATACGCAGTATTTT.

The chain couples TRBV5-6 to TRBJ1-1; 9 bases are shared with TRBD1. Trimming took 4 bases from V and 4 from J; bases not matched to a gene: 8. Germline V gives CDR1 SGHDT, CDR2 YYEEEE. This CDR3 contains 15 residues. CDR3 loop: CASSRSGTGRTEAFF. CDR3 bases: TGTGCCAGCAGCCGATCCGGGACAGGGCGCACTGAAGCTTTCTTT.

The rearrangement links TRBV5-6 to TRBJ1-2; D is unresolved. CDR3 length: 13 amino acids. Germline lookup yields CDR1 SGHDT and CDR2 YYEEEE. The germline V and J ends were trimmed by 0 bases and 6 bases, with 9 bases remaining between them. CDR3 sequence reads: CASSLGSENGYTF. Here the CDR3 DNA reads TGTGCCAGCAGCTTGGGCTCTGAAAATGGCTACACCTTC.

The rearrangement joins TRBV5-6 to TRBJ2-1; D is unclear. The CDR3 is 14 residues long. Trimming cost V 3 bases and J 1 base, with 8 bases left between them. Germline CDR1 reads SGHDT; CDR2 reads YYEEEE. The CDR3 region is CASSSTGSYNEQFF. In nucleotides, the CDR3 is TGTGCCAGCAGCTCTACCGGGTCCTACAATGAGCAGTTCTTC.

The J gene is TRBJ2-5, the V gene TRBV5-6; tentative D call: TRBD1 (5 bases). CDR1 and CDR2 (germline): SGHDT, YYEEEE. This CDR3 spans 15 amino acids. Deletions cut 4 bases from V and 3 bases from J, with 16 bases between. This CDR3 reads CASSRPTGAKETQYF. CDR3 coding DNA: TGTGCCAGCAGCCGACCCACAGGAGCTAAAGAGACCCAGTACTTC.

The CDR3 DNA reads as TGTGCCAGCTCGGGGGGGAATACCTACGAGCAGTACTTC. The encoded protein is CASSGGNTYEQYF. The chain has TRBV28 and TRBJ2-7; 8 bases line up with TRBD2. The CDR3 has 13 amino acids. Trimming cost V 8 bases and J 2 bases; bases outside gene matches: 5. The germline gives CDR1 MDHEN, CDR2 SYDVKM.

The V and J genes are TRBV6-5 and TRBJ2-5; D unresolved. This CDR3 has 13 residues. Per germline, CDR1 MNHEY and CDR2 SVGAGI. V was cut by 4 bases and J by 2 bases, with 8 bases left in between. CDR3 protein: CASSFYLQETQYF. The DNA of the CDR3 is TGTGCCAGCAGTTTCTACCTACAAGAGACCCAGTACTTC.

The CDR3 loop is CASSPFRTEAFF. DNA of the CDR3: TGTGCCAGCTCACCTTTCCGCACTGAAGCTTTCTTT. The chain carries TRBV18 and TRBJ1-1; D is ambiguous. This CDR3 contains 12 residues. Germline lookup yields CDR1 KGHSH and CDR2 LQKENI. V was clipped by 3 bases and J by 4 bases, with 6 bases between them.

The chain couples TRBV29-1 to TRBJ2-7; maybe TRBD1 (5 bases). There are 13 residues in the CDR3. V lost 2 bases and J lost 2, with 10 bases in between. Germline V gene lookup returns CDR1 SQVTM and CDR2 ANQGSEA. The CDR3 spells CSVELQGPYEQYF. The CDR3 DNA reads TGCAGCGTTGAATTGCAGGGTCCCTACGAGCAGTACTTC.

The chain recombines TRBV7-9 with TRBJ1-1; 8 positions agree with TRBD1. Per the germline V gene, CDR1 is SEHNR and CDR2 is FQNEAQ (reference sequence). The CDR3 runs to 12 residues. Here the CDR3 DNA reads TGTTCCACCGGTACAGGGGGGACTGAAGCTTTCTTT. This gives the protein CSTGTGGTEAFF.

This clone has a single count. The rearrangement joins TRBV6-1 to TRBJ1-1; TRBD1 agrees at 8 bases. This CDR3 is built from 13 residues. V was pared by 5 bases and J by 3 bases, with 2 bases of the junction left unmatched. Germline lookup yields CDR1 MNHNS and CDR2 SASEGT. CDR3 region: CASSSDRDTEAFF. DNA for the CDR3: TGTGCCAGCAGTTCGGACAGGGACACTGAAGCTTTCTTT.

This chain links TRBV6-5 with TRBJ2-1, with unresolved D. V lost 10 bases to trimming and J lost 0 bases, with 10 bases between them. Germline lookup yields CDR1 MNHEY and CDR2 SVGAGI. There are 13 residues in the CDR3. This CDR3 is CATSPGSYNEQFF. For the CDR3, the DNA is TGTGCCACCTCACCGGGCTCCTACAATGAGCAGTTCTTC.

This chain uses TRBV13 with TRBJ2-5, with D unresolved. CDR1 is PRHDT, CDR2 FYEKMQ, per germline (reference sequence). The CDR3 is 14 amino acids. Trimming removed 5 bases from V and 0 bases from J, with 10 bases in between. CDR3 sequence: CASSPDGDQETQYF. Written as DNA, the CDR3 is TGTGCCAGCAGCCCGGACGGAGACCAAGAGACCCAGTACTTC.

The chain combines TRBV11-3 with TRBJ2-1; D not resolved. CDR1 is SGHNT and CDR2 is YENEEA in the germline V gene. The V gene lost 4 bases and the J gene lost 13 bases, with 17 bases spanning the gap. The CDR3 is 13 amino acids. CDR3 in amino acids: CASSSLTKEEQFF. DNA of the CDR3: TGTGCCAGCAGCTCGCTCACCAAAGAGGAACAGTTCTTC.

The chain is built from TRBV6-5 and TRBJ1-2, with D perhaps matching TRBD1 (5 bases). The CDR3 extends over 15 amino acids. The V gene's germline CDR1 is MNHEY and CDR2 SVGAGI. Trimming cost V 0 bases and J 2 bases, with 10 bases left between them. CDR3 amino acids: CASSYSTAPNYGYTF. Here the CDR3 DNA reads TGTGCCAGCAGTTACTCGACAGCTCCCAACTATGGCTACACCTTC.

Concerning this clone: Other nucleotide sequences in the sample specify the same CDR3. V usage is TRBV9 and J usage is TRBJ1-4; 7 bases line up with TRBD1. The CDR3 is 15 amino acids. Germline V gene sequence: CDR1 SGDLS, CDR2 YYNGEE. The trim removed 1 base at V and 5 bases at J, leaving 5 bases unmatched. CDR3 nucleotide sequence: TGTGCCAGCAGCGTAACGACAGGGTTCAATGAAAAACTGTTTTTT. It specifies CASSVTTGFNEKLFF.

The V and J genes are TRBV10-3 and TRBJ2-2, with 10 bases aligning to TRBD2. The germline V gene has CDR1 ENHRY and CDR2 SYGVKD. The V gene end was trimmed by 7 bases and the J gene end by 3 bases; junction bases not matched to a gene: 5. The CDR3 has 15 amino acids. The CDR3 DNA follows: TGTGCCATCATGGAACTAGCGGGATACACCGGGGAGCTGTTTTTT. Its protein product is CAIMELAGYTGELFF.

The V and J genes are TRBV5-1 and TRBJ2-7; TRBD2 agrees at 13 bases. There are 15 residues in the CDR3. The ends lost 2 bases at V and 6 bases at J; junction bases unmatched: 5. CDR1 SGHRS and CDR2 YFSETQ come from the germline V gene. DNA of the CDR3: TGCGCCAGCAGCTTAGGACTAGCGGGAGTCAGCGAGCAGTACTTC. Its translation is CASSLGLAGVSEQYF.

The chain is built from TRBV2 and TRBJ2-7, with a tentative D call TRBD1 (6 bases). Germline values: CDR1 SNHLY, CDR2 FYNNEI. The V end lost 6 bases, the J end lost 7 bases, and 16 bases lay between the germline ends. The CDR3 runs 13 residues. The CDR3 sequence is CASSWTRGREQYF. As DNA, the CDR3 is TGTGCCAGCAGCTGGACCAGGGGTAGAGAGCAGTACTTC.

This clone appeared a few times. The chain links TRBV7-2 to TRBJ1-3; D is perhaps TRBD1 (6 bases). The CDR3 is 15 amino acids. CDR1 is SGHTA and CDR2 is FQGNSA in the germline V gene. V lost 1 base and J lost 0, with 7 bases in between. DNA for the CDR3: TGTGCCAGCAGCTTAGGGGACAACTCTGGAAACACCATATATTTT. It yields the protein CASSLGDNSGNTIYF.

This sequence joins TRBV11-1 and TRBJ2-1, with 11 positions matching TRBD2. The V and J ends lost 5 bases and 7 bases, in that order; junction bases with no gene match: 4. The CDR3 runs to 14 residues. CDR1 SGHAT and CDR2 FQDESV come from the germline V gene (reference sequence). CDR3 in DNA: TGTGCCAGCAGCACGGGACTAGCGGTTAATGAGCAGTTCTTC. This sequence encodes CASSTGLAVNEQFF.

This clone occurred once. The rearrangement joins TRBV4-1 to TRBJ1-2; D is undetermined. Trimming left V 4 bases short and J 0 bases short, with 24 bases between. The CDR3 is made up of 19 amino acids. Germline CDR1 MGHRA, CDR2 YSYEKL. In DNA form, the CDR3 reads TGCGCCAGCAGCCCCTCAGGACGAAGAACAACCCGCACTAACTATGGCTACACCTTC. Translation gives CASSPSGRRTTRTNYGYTF.

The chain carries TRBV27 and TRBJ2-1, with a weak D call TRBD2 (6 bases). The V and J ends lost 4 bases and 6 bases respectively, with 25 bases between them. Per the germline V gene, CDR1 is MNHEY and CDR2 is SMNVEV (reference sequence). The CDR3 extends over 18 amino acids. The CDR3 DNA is TGTGCCAGCAGTTCCGGGACTCTACGCTTTCGTCCCCTCAATGAGCAGTTCTTC. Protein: CASSSGTLRFRPLNEQFF.

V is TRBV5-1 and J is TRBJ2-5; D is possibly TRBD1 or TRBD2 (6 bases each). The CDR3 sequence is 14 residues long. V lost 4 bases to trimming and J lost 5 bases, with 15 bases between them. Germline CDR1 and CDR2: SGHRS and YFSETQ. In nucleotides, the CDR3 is TGCGCCAGCAGCAATACGCAGGGGAGGGAGACCCAGTACTTC. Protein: CASSNTQGRETQYF.

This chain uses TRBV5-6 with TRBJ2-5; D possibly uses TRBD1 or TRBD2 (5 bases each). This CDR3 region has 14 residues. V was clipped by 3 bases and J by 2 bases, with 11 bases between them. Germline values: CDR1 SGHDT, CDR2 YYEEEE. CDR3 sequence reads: CASSSGREQETQYF. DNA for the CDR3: TGTGCCAGCAGCTCGGGACGGGAACAAGAGACCCAGTACTTC. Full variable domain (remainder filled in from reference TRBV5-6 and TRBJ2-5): DAGVTQSPTHLIKTRGQQVTLRCSPKSGHDTVSWYQQALGQGPQFIFQYYEEEERQRGNFPDRFSGHQFPNYSSELNVNALLLGDSALYLCASSSGREQETQYFGPGTRLLVL.

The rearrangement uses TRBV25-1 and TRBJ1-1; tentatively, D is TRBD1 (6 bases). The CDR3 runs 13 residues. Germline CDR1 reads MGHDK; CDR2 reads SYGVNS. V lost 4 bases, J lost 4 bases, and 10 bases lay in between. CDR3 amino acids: CASSADRSTEAFF. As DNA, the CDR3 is TGTGCCAGCAGTGCCGACAGGAGCACTGAAGCTTTCTTT.

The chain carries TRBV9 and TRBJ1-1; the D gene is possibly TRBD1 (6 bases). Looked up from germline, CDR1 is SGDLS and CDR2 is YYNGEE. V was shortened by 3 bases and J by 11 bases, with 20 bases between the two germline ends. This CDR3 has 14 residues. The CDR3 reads CASSGTEWGTAAFF. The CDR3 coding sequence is TGTGCCAGCAGCGGGACAGAATGGGGGACTGCCGCTTTCTTT.

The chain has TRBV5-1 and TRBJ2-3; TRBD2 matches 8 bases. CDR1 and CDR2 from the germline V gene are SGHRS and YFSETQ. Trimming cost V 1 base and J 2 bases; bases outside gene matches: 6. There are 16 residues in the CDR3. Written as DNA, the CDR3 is TGCGCCAGCAGCTTGAGAACTAGCGGCCCCACAGATACGCAGTATTTT. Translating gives CASSLRTSGPTDTQYF.